Listed below are T cell receptor beta chains from one sample, sequenced in a study of T-cell reconstitution after alpha-beta-depleted transplantation in children. TCRdb re-called the PCR reads through MiXCR, storing one row per CDR3 protein. The sample holds around 490,000 distinct CDR3 sequences; over 10% are singletons and the top ten take 12% to 15%. This specimen was PBMCs, mostly from graft donor cells, taken 180 days after TCRalphabeta/CD19-depleted stem cell transplant. The receptors come from a female patient under 10 years old who had a stem cell transplant for aplastic anemia, so the T cells may come from the graft donor. CDR3s include the opening cysteine and the closing phenylalanine or tryptophan. A D gene is named only where the DNA matches it firmly. Expanded clones are given a class, and other clones once, few, many or no size at all.

clone size	J gene	V gene	D gene	CDR3 protein	CDR3 DNA
many	TRBJ1-3	TRBV15	NA	CATSSRTVSGNTIYF	TGTGCCACCAGCAGCCGGACGGTCTCTGGAAACACCATATATTTT
few	TRBJ1-5	TRBV7-6	NA	CASSSNGRANQPQHF	TGTGCCAGCAGCTCGAACGGGAGAGCCAATCAGCCCCAGCATTTT
few	TRBJ1-6	TRBV20-1	TRBD1	CSARVPGGGSPLHF	TGCAGTGCTAGAGTCCCAGGGGGAGGTTCACCCCTCCACTTT
few	TRBJ2-1	TRBV27	TRBD2	CASNRQGLAGVQAEQFF	TGTGCCAGCAATAGACAGGGACTAGCGGGAGTTCAAGCCGAGCAGTTCTTC
NA	TRBJ2-3	TRBV11-1	TRBD2	CASSPRGGTSGIRLDTQYF	TGTGCCAGCAGCCCCAGGGGGGGGACTAGCGGGATTCGACTAGATACGCAGTATTTT
NA	TRBJ2-3	TRBV6-1	NA	CASQKGGDRSGTQYF	TGTGCCAGCCAAAAAGGGGGGGATAGGTCAGGTACGCAGTATTTT
many	TRBJ2-3	TRBV4-3	NA	CASSQSRTGTSTDTQYF	TGCGCCAGCAGCCAATCGAGGACTGGAACTAGCACAGATACGCAGTATTTT
many	TRBJ2-7	TRBV27	TRBD1	CASTTGQGYEQYF	TGTGCCAGCACCACGGGACAGGGCTACGAGCAGTACTTC
many	TRBJ1-1	TRBV6-5	NA	CASSYSRHYGYQAFF	TGTGCCAGCAGTTACTCACGACACTACGGGTACCAGGCTTTCTTT
NA	TRBJ2-2	TRBV7-7	TRBD2	CASSWVAGVAGELFF	TGTGCCAGCAGCTGGGTAGCGGGAGTGGCGGGGGAGCTGTTTTTT
few	TRBJ2-7	TRBV10-3	TRBD1	CAISDGTGGNEQYF	TGTGCCATCAGTGACGGGACAGGGGGCAACGAGCAGTACTTC
few	TRBJ2-5	TRBV11-2	TRBD2	CASSTLTSGSLLRETQYF	TGTGCCAGCAGCACCCTGACTAGCGGGAGTTTGTTAAGAGAGACCCAGTACTTC
NA	TRBJ2-1	TRBV7-2	NA	CASSLGGGREQFF	TGTGCCAGCAGCTTAGGAGGTGGAAGAGAGCAGTTCTTC
NA	TRBJ2-2	TRBV20-1	TRBD2	CSAIKAGLAGGPGAGELFF	TGCAGTGCTATCAAAGCCGGACTAGCGGGAGGGCCGGGAGCCGGGGAGCTGTTTTTT
NA	TRBJ2-1	TRBV19	NA	CASSSSRGNEQFF	TGTGCCAGTAGCTCTAGCCGCGGCAATGAGCAGTTCTTC
few	TRBJ2-3	TRBV10-2	NA	CASSDGGYSTDTQYF	TGCGCCAGCAGTGATGGCGGGTATAGCACAGATACGCAGTATTTT
many	TRBJ2-1	TRBV7-9	NA	CASSLVAHEQFF	TGTGCCAGCAGCTTAGTAGCCCATGAGCAGTTCTTC
NA	TRBJ1-6	TRBV27	TRBD1	CASSSRGGQGFPLHF	TGTGCCAGCAGTTCCCGAGGAGGACAGGGGTTCCCCCTCCACTTT
few	TRBJ2-1	TRBV18	NA	CASSPWRNEQFF	TGTGCCAGCTCACCATGGCGGAATGAGCAGTTCTTC
NA	TRBJ2-1	TRBV9	NA	CASSGKGTGTPYNEQFF	TGTGCCAGCAGCGGAAAAGGTACCGGGACCCCGTACAATGAGCAGTTCTTC
few	TRBJ1-3	TRBV4-2	NA	CASSQEASSGNTIYF	TGTGCCAGCAGCCAAGAGGCTAGCTCTGGAAACACCATATATTTT
few	TRBJ1-2	TRBV7-9	NA	CASSFRASVDGYTF	TGTGCCAGCAGCTTCCGGGCGTCAGTGGATGGCTACACCTTC
NA	TRBJ2-1	TRBV4-1	TRBD2	CASSRNGATTSGRGNEQFF	TGCGCCAGCAGCCGGAATGGGGCTACTACTAGCGGGAGGGGGAATGAGCAGTTCTTC
few	TRBJ2-1	TRBV4-2	TRBD2	CASSQDRLAVRSYNEQFF	TGTGCCAGCAGCCAAGATCGGCTAGCGGTACGCTCCTACAATGAGCAGTTCTTC
few	TRBJ2-2	TRBV5-6	NA	CASSPKARGAKTGELFF	TGTGCCAGCAGCCCTAAGGCCCGGGGGGCGAAGACCGGGGAGCTGTTTTTT
NA	TRBJ2-3	TRBV10-1	TRBD2	CASSESIAPGRATDTQYF	TGCGCCAGCAGTGAGTCGATAGCCCCCGGGAGGGCCACAGATACGCAGTATTTT
few	TRBJ1-2	TRBV20-1	NA	CSASSTGIYGYTF	TGCAGTGCTAGTTCTACAGGGATCTATGGCTACACCTTC
NA	TRBJ1-2	TRBV11-2	TRBD1	CASSLLDRGNYGYTF	TGTGCCAGCAGCTTATTGGACAGGGGTAACTATGGCTACACCTTC
NA	TRBJ2-3	TRBV29-1	TRBD2	CSVEDRLSGRITTDTQYF	TGCAGCGTTGAAGATCGTCTCAGCGGGAGAATAACCACAGATACGCAGTATTTT
few	TRBJ1-4	TRBV20-1	NA	CSAPPSWGVGEKLFF	TGCAGTGCGCCACCCTCCTGGGGAGTGGGTGAAAAACTGTTTTTT
few	TRBJ2-2	TRBV24-1	TRBD1	CATSDATGEVTGELFF	TGTGCCACCAGTGATGCGACAGGGGAAGTCACCGGGGAGCTGTTTTTT
many	TRBJ1-1	TRBV12-3/TRBV12-4	NA	CASNPQGVGTEAFF	TGTGCCAGCAACCCACAGGGCGTTGGGACTGAAGCTTTCTTT
few	TRBJ2-7	TRBV5-5	NA	CASSLGAGITGEQYF	TGTGCCAGCAGCTTAGGCGCAGGGATAACGGGCGAGCAGTACTTC
NA	TRBJ2-1	TRBV24-1	TRBD2	CATSDQREPLYNEQFF	TGTGCCACCAGTGACCAGCGGGAGCCCCTCTACAATGAGCAGTTCTTC
NA	TRBJ2-1	TRBV11-3	TRBD2	CASSHLDRLAGDYNEQFF	TGTGCCAGCAGCCACCTAGACCGACTAGCGGGGGACTACAATGAGCAGTTCTTC
NA	TRBJ1-1	TRBV9	NA	CASSVDGGGTEAFF	TGTGCCAGCAGCGTAGACGGAGGGGGCACTGAAGCTTTCTTT
few	TRBJ2-6	TRBV28	NA	CASSRNRAGANVLTF	TGTGCCAGCAGTCGCAACAGGGCTGGGGCCAACGTCCTGACTTTC
NA	TRBJ1-2	TRBV4-1	NA	CASSQAGQSYGYTF	TGCGCCAGCAGCCAAGCAGGCCAGTCGTATGGCTACACCTTC
few	TRBJ1-2	TRBV29-1	TRBD1	CSVEITGVRYGYTF	TGCAGCGTTGAAATCACAGGGGTTCGGTATGGCTACACCTTC
few	TRBJ2-1	TRBV24-1	TRBD1	CATSALAGTGGRNEQFF	TGTGCCACCAGTGCCCTGGCCGGGACAGGGGGCCGGAATGAGCAGTTCTTC
NA	TRBJ1-4	TRBV20-1	TRBD1	CSAHGTGKEKLFF	TGCAGTGCCCACGGGACAGGGAAGGAAAAACTGTTTTTT
NA	TRBJ2-7	TRBV3-1	NA	CASGPSPGAYEQYF	TGTGCCAGCGGCCCGTCACCGGGGGCCTACGAGCAGTACTTC
NA	TRBJ2-7	TRBV7-2	NA	CASSFTGPVSSYEQYF	TGTGCCAGCAGCTTCACAGGGCCCGTAAGCTCCTACGAGCAGTACTTC
few	TRBJ1-1	TRBV7-9	TRBD1	CASSLAGTGYRAFF	TGTGCCAGCAGCTTAGCAGGGACAGGATATAGAGCTTTCTTT
few	TRBJ2-2	TRBV7-6	TRBD2	CASSRIPPSGIIGELFF	TGTGCCAGCAGCCGCATTCCCCCTAGCGGGATAATTGGGGAGCTGTTTTTT
few	TRBJ2-7	TRBV24-1	NA	CATSEGFGSSYEQYF	TGTGCCACCAGTGAGGGGTTCGGGTCATCCTACGAGCAGTACTTC
NA	TRBJ2-5	TRBV15	TRBD2	CATSSGAGLAQETQYF	TGTGCCACCAGCAGCGGGGCTGGACTAGCTCAAGAGACCCAGTACTTC
NA	TRBJ1-5	TRBV5-6	NA	CASSCGRGPQHF	TGTGCCAGCAGCTGCGGCCGGGGGCCCCAGCATTTT
NA	TRBJ2-5	TRBV11-2	TRBD2	CASSLVKYRATSGIRILRETQYF	TGTGCCAGCAGCTTAGTCAAATACCGGGCGACTAGCGGGATTCGGATCTTACGAGAGACCCAGTACTTC
NA	TRBJ2-5	TRBV9	NA	CASSVAGTKETQYF	TGTGCCAGCAGCGTAGCCGGAACTAAAGAGACCCAGTACTTC
NA	TRBJ1-5	TRBV10-3	NA	CAISEKVNQPQHF	TGTGCCATCAGTGAGAAAGTCAATCAGCCCCAGCATTTT
many	TRBJ2-6	TRBV4-3	NA	CASSPRGAGANVLTF	TGCGCCAGCAGCCCCAGGGGTGCTGGGGCCAACGTCCTGACTTTC
few	TRBJ2-1	TRBV11-2	NA	CASSGGRGRSYNEQFF	TGTGCCAGCAGCGGCGGGCGGGGCCGCTCCTACAATGAGCAGTTCTTC